The 16 T cell receptor beta chains in this list originate from one sample, sequenced in a study of blood T cell repertoires in COVID-19. Method: immunoSEQ multiplex PCR; TCRdb's copy keeps in-frame clones and lacks some. The sample yields 50,000 to 60,000 clones, roughly 91% seen once. The sequencing input was peripheral blood. These receptors were obtained from a human donor in a cohort sampled during active COVID-19.

V is TRBV7-9 and J is TRBJ2-3; 9 bases map to TRBD1. Losses at the gene ends were 0 bases for V and 5 bases for J; bases not matched to a gene: 9. Germline values: CDR1 SEHNR, CDR2 FQNEAQ (reference sequence). The CDR3 totals 17 residues. CDR3 protein: CASSLALHRQGEDTQYF. CDR3 nucleotides: TGTGCCAGCAGCTTAGCGCTGCACAGACAGGGGGAAGATACGCAGTATTTT.

This chain connects TRBV5-1 to TRBJ2-7; D is possibly TRBD2 (5 bases). V lost 6 bases and J lost 0, with 16 bases in between. The CDR3 runs to 15 residues. Germline CDR1 reads SGHRS; CDR2 reads YFSETQ. The chain's CDR3 is CASTLSTGSSYEQYF. CDR3 coding DNA: TGCGCCAGCACCCTCTCTACGGGAAGCTCCTACGAGCAGTACTTC.

With regard to this clone: Other DNA sequences from this sample encode an identical CDR3 as well. The rearrangement links TRBV3-1 (or the pseudogene TRBV3-2) to TRBJ2-1; a weak D match, TRBD1 (5 bases). Germline V lookup: CDR1 LGHDT, CDR2 YNNKEL (reference sequence). The CDR3 runs 11 residues. With 6 bases removed from V and 6 bases from J, the gap between germline ends came to 6 bases. CDR3 DNA: TGTGCCAGCAGAGGGGCCAATGAGCAGTTCTTC. It encodes CASRGANEQFF.

The V and J genes are TRBV11-2 and TRBJ2-2; TRBD1 matches 8 bases. Per the germline V gene, CDR1 is SGHAT and CDR2 is FQNNGV. CDR3 length equals 14 residues. Trimming removed 10 bases from V and 1 base from J; junction bases left unmatched: 5. CDR3 amino acids: CAKNTGGNTGELFF. CDR3 nucleotide sequence: TGTGCCAAGAACACAGGGGGGAACACCGGGGAGCTGTTTTTT.

The chain joins TRBV2 to TRBJ2-3; possibly TRBD2 for D (6 bases). The CDR3 has 14 residues. Germline-derived CDR1 and CDR2 are SNHLY and FYNNEI. The V gene lost 3 bases and the J gene lost 3 bases, with 10 bases spanning the gap. In DNA, the CDR3 is TGTGCCAGCAGTGAGGTTGGGGGGACAGATACGCAGTATTTT. This sequence encodes CASSEVGGTDTQYF.

The V gene is TRBV7-2, the J gene TRBJ2-3; no clear D. Germline V gene lookup returns CDR1 SGHTA and CDR2 FQGNSA. The CDR3 consists of 14 residues. V gave up 3 bases and J gave up 4 bases, with 11 bases separating them. CDR3 sequence reads: CASSFGVGADTQYF. CDR3 bases: TGTGCCAGCAGCTTTGGAGTAGGTGCAGATACGCAGTATTTT.

The CDR3 loop reads CASSDLGGREYYEQYF. The CDR3 nucleotides read TGTGCCAGCAGTGATCTAGGGGGCCGAGAATACTACGAGCAGTACTTC. The rearrangement uses TRBV25-1 and TRBJ2-7; 7 nucleotides agree with TRBD1. V was pared by 3 bases and J by 3 bases, with 11 bases of the junction left unmatched. Germline lookup yields CDR1 MGHDK and CDR2 SYGVNS. CDR3 length equals 16 residues.

This sequence joins TRBV3-1 (or the pseudogene TRBV3-2) and TRBJ1-2; a weak D match, TRBD1 (6 bases). The CDR3 totals 15 residues. CDR1 is LGHDT, CDR2 YNNKEL, per germline (reference sequence). The V and J ends lost 0 bases and 5 bases respectively, with 13 bases between them. The CDR3 sequence: CASSQDDGRGYGYTF. CDR3 DNA: TGTGCCAGCAGCCAAGATGACGGCAGGGGATATGGCTACACCTTC.

Comment on this clone: The sample contains more than one DNA sequence encoding this CDR3. This chain connects TRBV29-1 to TRBJ1-1; D gene ambiguous. The germline CDR1 and CDR2 sequences are SQVTM and ANQGSEA. V was clipped by 5 bases and J by 4 bases, with 5 bases between them. This CDR3 region has 10 residues. CDR3 sequence: CSVRGTEAFF. The CDR3, as DNA: TGCAGCGTTCGAGGCACTGAAGCTTTCTTT.

The rearrangement links TRBV7-3 to TRBJ2-3; a possible D gene is TRBD1 (6 bases). CDR1 and CDR2 (germline): SGHTA, FQGTGA. The CDR3 totals 15 residues. Trimming removed 3 bases at V and 1 base at J, with 11 bases between. For the CDR3, the DNA is TGTGCCAGCAGCTTGAAGACAGGACGCACAGATACGCAGTATTTT. It is translated as CASSLKTGRTDTQYF.

The rearrangement joins TRBV4-3 to TRBJ2-3, with 10 bases fitting TRBD1. Germline lookup yields CDR1 LGHNA and CDR2 YSLEER. J gave up 3 bases and V 1 base, and 1 base lay outside the gene matches. CDR3 size: 15 residues. The CDR3 bases are TGCGCCAGCAGCCAAGGACAGGGGGCAACAGATACGCAGTATTTT. Its translation is CASSQGQGATDTQYF.

The chain carries TRBV18 and TRBJ1-1; D call uncertain. Trimming took 5 bases from V and 1 from J, leaving 8 bases between them. This CDR3 spans 13 amino acids. Germline CDR1 reads KGHSH; CDR2 reads LQKENI. The CDR3 region has the DNA TGTGCCAGCTCATTCGGAGGGAACACTGAAGCTTTCTTT. Amino acids: CASSFGGNTEAFF.

The gene calls are TRBV19 and TRBJ2-1; maybe TRBD2 (5 bases). Trimming pared 1 base from V and 0 bases from J, leaving 10 bases between. The CDR3 spans 16 residues. The V gene's germline CDR1 is LNHDA and CDR2 SQIVND (reference sequence). CDR3 bases: TGTGCCAGTAGTATAGCGACTGGGAGCTCCTACAATGAGCAGTTCTTC. It specifies CASSIATGSSYNEQFF.

V usage is TRBV3-1 (or the pseudogene TRBV3-2) and J usage is TRBJ1-3; no firm D call. V was trimmed by 3 bases and J by 0 bases, leaving 6 bases between them. Germline values: CDR1 LGHDT, CDR2 YNNKEL (reference sequence). The length of the CDR3 is 14 residues. The CDR3 bases are TGTGCCAGCAGCCACCAGTTCTCTGGAAACACCATATATTTT. Translation: CASSHQFSGNTIYF.

The chain employs TRBV5-1 and TRBJ2-1, with TRBD1 matching over 10 bases. The CDR3 is 15 amino acids. V trimming: 5 bases; J trimming: 7 bases; junction bases outside the gene matches: 9. CDR1 and CDR2 from the germline V gene are SGHRS and YFSETQ. The CDR3 nucleotides read TGCGCCAGCAGTACCGACAGGGGGCTGGGAAATGAGCAGTTCTTC. Residues: CASSTDRGLGNEQFF.

The chain has TRBV6-5 and TRBJ2-1; D is possibly TRBD1 (5 bases). The CDR3 loop spans 15 amino acids. The germline V gene has CDR1 MNHEY and CDR2 SVGAGI. Deletions cut 7 bases from V and 4 bases from J, with 17 bases between. The CDR3 DNA reads as TGTGCCAGCAAAGACATGAGACAGCCATACAATGAGCAGTTCTTC. Amino acid sequence: CASKDMRQPYNEQFF.